The 18 T cell receptor beta chains below were found in one sample sequenced in a study of T-cell memory formation after mild COVID-19. Using its own MiXCR run on the 5' RACE reads, TCRdb lists one record per CDR3 protein. The sample contains some 200,000 distinct CDR3 sequences, about a fifth of which appear only once. Sequenced: PBMCs or a T cell subset sorted from them (not recorded which). These TCRs come from an adult woman who had mild COVID-19 (a few samples of this study predate the infection). Cell type and time point are not known.

This clonotype has more than one count but fewer than ten. The chain carries TRBV20-1 and TRBJ2-5; the D is unclear. The CDR3 is made up of 12 amino acids. Germline CDR1 DFQATT, CDR2 SNEGSKA (reference sequence). V shed 0 bases and J shed 1 base, with 3 bases lying between them. This chain's CDR3 is CSARDFQETQYF. The CDR3 DNA sequence: TGCAGTGCTAGAGATTTCCAAGAGACCCAGTACTTC.

This clonotype was counted between two and nine times. The chain uses TRBV4-1 and TRBJ2-7, with unresolved D. Trimming left V 0 bases short and J 2 bases short, with 2 bases between. CDR1 is MGHRA, CDR2 YSYEKL, per germline. The CDR3 runs to 12 residues. Here the CDR3 reads CASSQDPYEQYF. The CDR3 region has the DNA TGCGCCAGCAGCCAAGACCCCTACGAGCAGTACTTC.

The genes are TRBV30 and TRBJ2-1, with TRBD2 matching over 12 bases. The junction had 14 bases not matched to a gene; V was cut back by 6 bases and J by 8 bases. The CDR3 runs to 16 residues. CDR1 and CDR2 (germline): GTSNPN, SVGIG (reference sequence). The CDR3 DNA reads TGTGCCTGTTCCCACCTTCTAGCGGGGGGGCCCGATGAGCAGTTCTTC. This translates into CACSHLLAGGPDEQFF.

J is TRBJ2-2 and V is TRBV24-1, with D uncertain. Trimming took off 5 bases at V and 6 bases at J, with 12 bases between the two ends. CDR1 and CDR2 (germline): KGHDR, SFDVKD. This CDR3 has 14 amino acids. The CDR3 bases are TGTGCCACCAGTGCGGCCTCCCTGCCCGGGGAGCTGTTTTTT. Protein: CATSAASLPGELFF.

This clonotype is medium-sized in the sample. The chain uses TRBV27 and TRBJ2-1; the match to TRBD2 covers 7 bases. The trim removed 5 bases at V and 3 bases at J, leaving 7 bases unmatched. Germline values: CDR1 MNHEY, CDR2 SMNVEV (reference sequence). The CDR3 is 15 amino acids. In DNA, the CDR3 is TGTGCCAGCAGTCTCTCAGCGGGGAACTACAATGAGCAGTTCTTC. Amino acids: CASSLSAGNYNEQFF.

This chain links TRBV12-3 or TRBV12-4 with TRBJ1-2; a weak D match, TRBD1 (6 bases). V dropped 1 base and J dropped 2 bases, with 20 bases sitting between them. CDR3 length: 18 amino acids. CDR3 DNA sequence: TGTGCCAGCAGTTTAGGGCAGGGGAGAGGAAATCCGAACTATGGCTACACCTTC. Its translation: CASSLGQGRGNPNYGYTF.

This clonotype was counted a few times. The genes are TRBV19 and TRBJ2-1; TRBD1 matches 7 bases. The CDR3 contains 17 residues. V dropped 0 bases and J dropped 6; count of bases not matched to a gene: 11. Germline CDR1 is LNHDA and CDR2 is SQIVND (reference sequence). This CDR3 is CASSIDQARTGANEQFF. CDR3 in DNA: TGTGCCAGTAGTATAGATCAAGCGAGAACAGGGGCCAATGAGCAGTTCTTC. The variable domain in full, completed from reference TRBV19 and TRBJ2-1, reads DGGITQSPKYLFRKEGQNVTLSCEQNLNHDAMYWYRQDPGQGLRLIYYSQIVNDFQKGDIAEGYSVSREKKESFPLTVTSAQKNPTAFYLCASSIDQARTGANEQFFGPGTRLTVL.

The CDR3 reads CASGAGAHNEQFF. The CDR3 DNA follows: TGTGCCAGCGGAGCGGGGGCCCACAATGAGCAGTTCTTC. V is TRBV9 and J is TRBJ2-1, with TRBD2 matching over 8 bases. The CDR3 is 13 residues long. Trimming cost V 7 bases and J 5 bases; bases outside gene matches: 5. The germline V gene encodes CDR1 SGDLS and CDR2 YYNGEE.

The chain has TRBV12-3 or TRBV12-4 and TRBJ2-3; 8 bases fit TRBD1. Trimming at V came to 6 bases and at J to 3 bases, leaving 5 bases not matched to a gene. The CDR3 has 14 amino acids. The CDR3 DNA reads TGTGCCAGCAGCAGCGGACAGGGAACAGATACGCAGTATTTT. Translation gives CASSSGQGTDTQYF.

The gene calls are TRBV27 and TRBJ2-3, with TRBD2 as a possible D gene (6 bases). Per the germline V gene, CDR1 is MNHEY and CDR2 is SMNVEV (reference sequence). Trimming took off 3 bases at V and 4 bases at J, with 11 bases between the two ends. The CDR3 extends over 14 amino acids. CDR3 DNA: TGTGCCAGCAGTTTCGGGTGGGGGGCAGATACGCAGTATTTT. Residues: CASSFGWGADTQYF.

The table lists this clonotype with a few counts. The J gene is TRBJ2-7, the V gene TRBV4-2; 10 bases line up with TRBD1. Germline V gives CDR1 LGHNA, CDR2 YNFKEQ. This CDR3 contains 14 residues. Unmatched junction bases numbered 2, after V lost 3 bases and J lost 3 bases. The CDR3 sequence: CASSHGTGVYEQYF. The CDR3 region has the DNA TGTGCCAGCAGCCATGGGACAGGGGTCTACGAGCAGTACTTC.

This clonotype occurred a few times. The V call is TRBV15, the J call TRBJ2-6; D possibly corresponds to TRBD1 (5 bases). Germline CDR1 LNHNV, CDR2 YYDKDF (reference sequence). V was trimmed by 3 bases and J by 0 bases, leaving 9 bases between them. The CDR3 spans 16 residues. The CDR3 loop is CATSSGAYSGANVLTF. Written as DNA, the CDR3 is TGTGCCACCAGCAGTGGGGCTTACTCTGGGGCCAACGTCCTGACTTTC.

This clonotype came up a few times. The J gene is TRBJ1-1, the V gene TRBV5-1; 7 bases agree with TRBD1. The CDR3 has 21 residues. Germline CDR1 reads SGHRS; CDR2 reads YFSETQ. V gave up 0 bases and J gave up 6 bases; unmatched junction bases: 26. This CDR3 is CASSLGTGGGQRSPLQAEAFF. The DNA for the CDR3 is TGCGCCAGCAGCTTGGGAACCGGGGGGGGACAGCGAAGTCCCCTACAGGCTGAAGCTTTCTTT.

V and J are TRBV7-9 and TRBJ2-7, with D uncertain. Trimming left V 2 bases short and J 7 bases short, with 9 bases between. The V gene's germline CDR1 is SEHNR and CDR2 FQNEAQ (reference sequence). CDR3 length equals 12 residues. CDR3 sequence reads: CASSLPGEEQYF. CDR3 bases: TGTGCCAGCAGCTTACCCGGAGAGGAGCAGTACTTC.

A few counts support this clonotype. The DNA for the CDR3 is TGTGCCACCAGTGATGTGACAGGGGATGTCACAGATACGCAGTATTTT. Encoded protein: CATSDVTGDVTDTQYF. V and J are TRBV24-1 and TRBJ2-3, with TRBD1 matching 8 bases. The CDR3 contains 16 residues. Germline V CDR1 and CDR2: KGHDR, SFDVKD. The V segment lost 3 bases and the J segment 2 bases; nucleotides outside the gene matches: 6.

V and J are TRBV12-3 or TRBV12-4 and TRBJ2-5; 9 bases fit TRBD1. V was clipped by 0 bases and J by 3 bases; unmatched bases: 8. CDR3 length: 17 residues. In DNA form, the CDR3 reads TGTGCCAGCAGTTTAGCGTTATTGGGACAGGGTGAAGAGACCCAGTACTTC. Translating gives CASSLALLGQGEETQYF.

This clonotype was counted many times. The chain uses TRBV7-2 and TRBJ2-7, with 10 bases aligning to TRBD1. CDR3 length: 15 amino acids. Trimming removed 1 base from V and 0 bases from J; junction bases left unmatched: 0. Per the germline V gene, CDR1 is SGHTA and CDR2 is FQGNSA. The CDR3 here is CASSLGTGGSYEQYF. The CDR3 DNA is TGTGCCAGCAGCTTAGGGACAGGGGGCTCCTACGAGCAGTACTTC.

This clonotype was picked up a small number of times. This chain uses TRBV25-1 with TRBJ1-1; D is perhaps TRBD1 (5 bases). Germline CDR1 is MGHDK and CDR2 is SYGVNS. The ends were cut back, 4 bases at V and 1 base at J, with 10 bases in the middle. CDR3 length: 14 residues. CDR3 DNA sequence: TGTGCCAGCAGTGGGTGGGGGAAGAACACTGAAGCTTTCTTT. Its protein is CASSGWGKNTEAFF. Full variable domain (rest looked up from reference TRBV25-1 and TRBJ1-1): EADIYQTPRYLVIGTGKKITLECSQTMGHDKMYWYQQDPGMELHLIHYSYGVNSTEKGDLSSESTVSRIRTEHFPLTLESARPSHTSQYLCASSGWGKNTEAFFGQGTRLTVV.